Listed below are T cell receptor beta chains from one sample, sequenced in a study of regulatory T cells in long-lasting Graves disease. TCRdb analysed the multiplex PCR reads with MiXCR anew, one entry per CDR3 protein. The sample records under 500,000 distinct CDR3 sequences, about a fifth being singletons. The sequencing here drew on peripheral blood mononuclear cells (PBMCs), taken when the disease was refractory, from a patient treated with antithyroid drugs. The receptor set was obtained from a female donor with Graves disease. Each CDR3 is given with its conserved first and last residue. The D gene is left open where the match is weak. Clone size appears in some rows only: once, few, many, or a class for an expanded clone.

v_call	d_call	j_call	clone_size	cdr3_nt	cdr3_aa
TRBV5-1	NA	TRBJ2-2	NA	TGCGCCAGCAGACCGACAGGCACCACCGGGGAGCTGTTTTTT	CASRPTGTTGELFF
TRBV6-1	NA	TRBJ2-7	many	TGTGCCAGCAGAAGTCAGGGGGGAGAGCAGTACTTC	CASRSQGGEQYF
TRBV5-6	NA	TRBJ1-3	few	TGTGCCAGCAGCTTGGTTGCCGGAAGCTCTGGAAACACCATATATTTT	CASSLVAGSSGNTIYF
TRBV12-3/TRBV12-4	NA	TRBJ2-1	few	TGTGCCAGCAGCGAGATGACACGGAACTACAATGAGCAGTTCTTC	CASSEMTRNYNEQFF
TRBV27	TRBD1	TRBJ1-3	few	TGTGCCAGCAGACAGGGGGCCGGTCGCAACACCATATATTTT	CASRQGAGRNTIYF
TRBV29-1	TRBD2	TRBJ2-7	few	TGCAGCGTGAGGGACTACTTCTACGAGCAGTACTTC	CSVRDYFYEQYF
TRBV7-9	NA	TRBJ1-4	NA	NA	CASSLRDGENCFF
TRBV4-3	TRBD1	TRBJ2-5	few	TGCGCCAGCAGCCCCGAGGGTAACAGGGGGACAGAGACCCAGTACTTC	CASSPEGNRGTETQYF
TRBV24-1	NA	TRBJ2-5	NA	TGTGCCACCAGTGGGGTGAGCATAGACCAAGAGACCCAGTACTTC	CATSGVSIDQETQYF
TRBV5-6	NA	TRBJ1-2	many	TGTGCCAGCAGCTTTCCAGGAACCACTAACTATGGCTACACCTTC	CASSFPGTTNYGYTF
TRBV12-3/TRBV12-4	NA	TRBJ2-7	many	TGTGCCAGCAGTTCCCACGTAACTGCCGGCGAGCAGTACTTC	CASSSHVTAGEQYF
TRBV5-4	TRBD1	TRBJ1-2	NA	TGTGCCAGCAGCCCGGAAGGACAGGGGCCGGACTACACCTTC	CASSPEGQGPDYTF
TRBV19	TRBD2	TRBJ2-5	few	TGTGCCAGTAGTACCCGAAGCGGGAGGGCCAGGGAGACCCAGTACTTC	CASSTRSGRARETQYF
TRBV12-3/TRBV12-4	TRBD1	TRBJ2-7	many	TGTGCCAGCAGTTTTTTACAGGGGATGCACGAGCAGTACTTC	CASSFLQGMHEQYF
TRBV20-1	TRBD2	TRBJ2-5	NA	TGCAGTGCTAGTTGGGAGGGACAAGAGACCCAGTACTTC	CSASWEGQETQYF
TRBV30	NA	TRBJ2-2	few	TGTGCCTGGAGTACCGGCACAACGAACACCGGGGAGCTGTTTTTT	CAWSTGTTNTGELFF
TRBV30	TRBD1	TRBJ2-7	NA	TGTGCCTGTGGACAGGGGTCCTACGAGCAGTACTTC	CACGQGSYEQYF
TRBV28	TRBD1	TRBJ1-2	many	TGTGCCAGCAGCTACCGGGACAGGGTACGCTATGGCTACACCTTC	CASSYRDRVRYGYTF
TRBV6-1	NA	TRBJ2-3	NA	TGTGCCAGCAGTCGGACCACCCATCCGGAGAATACGCAGTATTTT	CASSRTTHPENTQYF
TRBV20-1	NA	TRBJ2-5	few	TGCAGTGCTGGAGGGGACAGCCAAGAGACCCAGTACTTC	CSAGGDSQETQYF
TRBV15	NA	TRBJ2-5	medium-sized	TGTGCCACCAGCAGAGGGGGGGTTAGGACGGAGACCCAGTACTTC	CATSRGGVRTETQYF
TRBV18	NA	TRBJ1-1	NA	TGTGCCAGCTCACCCACTGTAAGGATTGTTGAAGCTCTCTTT	CASSPTVRIVEALF
TRBV11-2	TRBD2	TRBJ2-5	many	TGTGCCAGCAGCCCCGCCGGCGGGACTAGCGGGTTACAAGAGACCCAGTACTTC	CASSPAGGTSGLQETQYF
TRBV19	TRBD2	TRBJ2-1	few	TGTGCCAGTAGTATAGAGGGACTAGTGAACAATGAGCAGTTCTTC	CASSIEGLVNNEQFF
TRBV11-2	NA	TRBJ2-1	few	TGTGCCAGCAGCTTCGGTCAACTATACAATGAGCAGTTCTTC	CASSFGQLYNEQFF
TRBV27	NA	TRBJ2-5	many	TGTGCCAGCAGTTTCTTACCTAGCGGACAGCAAGAGACCCAGTACTTC	CASSFLPSGQQETQYF
TRBV7-9	NA	TRBJ2-7	few	TGTGCCAGCAGTTGGGAATCCTACGAGCAGTACTTC	CASSWESYEQYF
TRBV28	NA	TRBJ2-2	few	TGTGCCAGCATTGGGCAAACCGGGGAGCTGTTTTTT	CASIGQTGELFF
TRBV9	NA	TRBJ2-7	few	TGTGCCAGCAGCGTAGAAGGGACTGTCTCCTACGAGCAGTACTTC	CASSVEGTVSYEQYF
TRBV28	NA	TRBJ2-7	many	TGTGCCACCACTCGGGACTCTCCTTACGAGCAGTACTTC	CATTRDSPYEQYF